The present entry profiles one T cell receptor beta chain with its context. Its target is not known. Time point specified: week 3, after first cycle of checkpoint inhibitor. One draw preceded checkpoint blockade; another followed its first cycle at week 3. Disease control meant complete response, partial response or stable disease at 12 weeks. Prior systemic cancer therapy, immunosuppressant use and other active malignancies excluded patients. The table came from immunoSEQ multiplex PCR; TCRdb's copy has only in-frame clones and leaves some out. The sample has fewer than 1,000 clones, around 90% seen once. V was cut by 6 bases and J by 0 bases, with 8 bases left in between. Per the germline V gene, CDR1 is MNHNS and CDR2 is SASEGT. The CDR3 is 13 amino acids. This sample was taken from a study of blood T cell dynamics during melanoma immunotherapy. Study-level findings and limits: It remained unknown if the driving T cell clones were melanoma-specific.

Sequenced here: cell-free DNA from blood, sampled from a patient treated with checkpoint blockade. This receptor was taken from a human donor with melanoma. This rearrangement joins TRBV6-1 to TRBJ1-1; D is undetermined. DNA for the CDR3: TGTGCCAGCAGGGAGGGAGTGAACACTGAAGCTTTCTTT. It codes for CASREGVNTEAFF.